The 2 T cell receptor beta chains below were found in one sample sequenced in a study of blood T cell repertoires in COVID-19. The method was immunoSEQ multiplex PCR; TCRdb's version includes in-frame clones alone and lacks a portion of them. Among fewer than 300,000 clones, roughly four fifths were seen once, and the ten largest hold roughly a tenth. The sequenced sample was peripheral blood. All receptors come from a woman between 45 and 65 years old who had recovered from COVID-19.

CDR3 in amino acids: CASSYWEPGQVYGYTF. As DNA, the CDR3 is TGTGCCAGCAGTTACTGGGAACCGGGACAGGTCTATGGCTACACCTTC. The rearrangement joins TRBV6-2 or TRBV6-3 to TRBJ1-2; TRBD1 matches at 8 bases. This CDR3 has 16 residues. Germline assignment: CDR1 MNHEY and CDR2 SVGEGT. With V trimmed by 1 base and J by 4 bases, 8 bases remained unmatched.

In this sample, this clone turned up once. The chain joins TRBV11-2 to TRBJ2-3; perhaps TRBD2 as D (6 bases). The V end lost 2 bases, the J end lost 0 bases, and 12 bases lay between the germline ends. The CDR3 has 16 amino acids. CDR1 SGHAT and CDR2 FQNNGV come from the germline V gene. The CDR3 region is CASSLQTSLSTDTQYF. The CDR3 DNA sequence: TGTGCCAGCAGCTTACAAACTAGCTTAAGCACAGATACGCAGTATTTT. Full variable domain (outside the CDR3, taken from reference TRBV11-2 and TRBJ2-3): EAGVAQSPRYKIIEKRQSVAFWCNPISGHATLYWYQQILGQGPKLLIQFQNNGVVDDSQLPKDRFSAERLKGVDSTLKIQPAKLEDSAVYLCASSLQTSLSTDTQYFGPGTRLTVL.